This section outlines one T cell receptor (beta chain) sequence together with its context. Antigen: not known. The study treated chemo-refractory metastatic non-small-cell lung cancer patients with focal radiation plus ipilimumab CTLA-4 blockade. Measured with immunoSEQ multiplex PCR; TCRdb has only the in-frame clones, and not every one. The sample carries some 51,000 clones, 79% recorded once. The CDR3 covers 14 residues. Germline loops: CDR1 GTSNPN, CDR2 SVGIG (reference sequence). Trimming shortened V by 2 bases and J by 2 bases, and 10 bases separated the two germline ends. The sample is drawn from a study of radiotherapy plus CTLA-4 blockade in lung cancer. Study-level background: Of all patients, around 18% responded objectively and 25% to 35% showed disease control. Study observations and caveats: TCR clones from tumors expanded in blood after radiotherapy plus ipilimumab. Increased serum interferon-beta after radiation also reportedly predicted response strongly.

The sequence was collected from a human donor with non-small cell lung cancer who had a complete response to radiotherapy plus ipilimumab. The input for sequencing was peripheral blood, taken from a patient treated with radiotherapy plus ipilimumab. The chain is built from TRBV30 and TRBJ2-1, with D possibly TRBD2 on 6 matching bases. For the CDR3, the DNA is TGTGCCTGGAGTTCCGGGGGACCCTACAATGAGCAGTTCTTC. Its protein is CAWSSGGPYNEQFF.